Listed here are 16 T cell receptor beta chains from one sample, sequenced in a study of blood T cell repertoires in COVID-19. Generated by immunoSEQ multiplex PCR, the TCRdb table keeps only in-frame clones and is missing some. The sample records 260,000 or so clones, 65% to 90% being singletons. Sequenced sample: PBMCs or T cells enriched from blood (not recorded which). The receptors stem from a man between 18 and 29 years old who had recovered from COVID-19.

Of note for this clone: In the same sample, other DNA sequences code for this CDR3. The CDR3 region has the DNA TGTGCCAGCAGCTTAGGCGGGGCCGGGGAGCTGTTTTTT. Its protein is CASSLGGAGELFF. The rearrangement joins TRBV11-3 to TRBJ2-2; D is perhaps TRBD2 (6 bases). Trimming took 1 base from V and 6 from J, leaving 6 bases between them. The CDR3 consists of 13 residues. CDR1 is SGHNT, CDR2 YENEEA, per germline.

This chain joins TRBV5-4 and TRBJ1-2; D unresolved. The germline V and J ends were trimmed by 0 bases and 4 bases, with 10 bases remaining between them. The CDR3 is made up of 14 amino acids. Germline CDR1 is SGHNT and CDR2 is YYREEE (reference sequence). The CDR3 nucleotides are TGTGCCAGCAGCTTGGGGGCCACGACCTATGGCTACACCTTC. This codes for CASSLGATTYGYTF.

The gene calls are TRBV24-1 and TRBJ1-5, with 11 bases aligning to TRBD1. CDR3 length equals 15 residues. The V gene end was trimmed by 8 bases and the J gene end by 2 bases; junction bases not matched to a gene: 4. From germline, CDR1 is KGHDR and CDR2 SFDVKD. The CDR3 loop reads CATIEDRGRNQPQHF. The DNA for the CDR3 is TGTGCCACCATCGAGGACAGGGGGCGCAATCAGCCCCAGCATTTT.

The rearrangement uses TRBV25-1 and TRBJ2-1; D may be TRBD2 (6 bases). V lost 8 bases, J lost 7 bases, and 27 bases lay in between. This CDR3 contains 17 residues. The germline V gene has CDR1 MGHDK and CDR2 SYGVNS. CDR3 amino acids: CASQGRRGPNPSNEQFF. The CDR3, as DNA: TGTGCCAGCCAAGGGCGGCGGGGCCCCAATCCCTCAAATGAGCAGTTCTTC.

The J gene is TRBJ1-5, the V gene TRBV19; 7 positions match TRBD1. The trim removed 7 bases at V and 1 base at J, leaving 16 bases unmatched. Looked up from germline, CDR1 is LNHDA and CDR2 is SQIVND (reference sequence). This CDR3 has 18 amino acids. CDR3 protein: CASNQQRGLSGSNQPQHF. For the CDR3, the DNA is TGTGCCAGTAACCAGCAGAGGGGGCTCTCAGGGAGCAATCAGCCCCAGCATTTT.

The chain carries TRBV30 and TRBJ1-1; TRBD1 aligns across 12 bases. CDR1 GTSNPN and CDR2 SVGIG come from the germline V gene (reference sequence). V shed 7 bases, J shed 5 bases, and the junction held 17 bases outside the gene matches. The CDR3 spans 17 residues. Written as DNA, the CDR3 is TGTGCCTCACATCCTCTCCGGGACAGGGGGCTTGGGACTGAAGCTTTCTTT. Its protein is CASHPLRDRGLGTEAFF.

J is TRBJ1-2 and V is TRBV2, with 11 bases fitting TRBD1. The CDR3 has 14 residues. Losses at the gene ends were 8 bases for V and 13 bases for J; bases not matched to a gene: 15. Germline V gene lookup returns CDR1 SNHLY and CDR2 FYNNEI. CDR3 residues: CASSREIGQGAPTF. The CDR3 DNA reads as TGTGCCAGCTCCCGCGAAATCGGACAGGGGGCCCCCACCTTC.

The CDR3 loop is CASSETEGGGYTGELFF. In nucleotides, the CDR3 is TGCGCCAGCAGTGAGACGGAGGGGGGGGGATACACCGGGGAGCTGTTTTTT. The rearrangement uses TRBV10-1 and TRBJ2-2; TRBD2 is a possible D gene (7 bases). The CDR3 sequence is 17 residues long. V lost 2 bases and J 3 bases, leaving 16 bases between the germline ends. Germline CDR1 is WNHNN and CDR2 is SYGVQD (reference sequence).

V is TRBV10-3 and J is TRBJ1-1; the match to TRBD1 covers 8 bases. Germline V CDR1 and CDR2: ENHRY, SYGVKD. There are 16 residues in the CDR3. Trimming at V came to 7 bases and at J to 0 bases, leaving 10 bases not matched to a gene. CDR3 DNA: TGTGCCATCAAAGGCGAGACAGGGGTTATGAACACTGAAGCTTTCTTT. It is translated as CAIKGETGVMNTEAFF.

The CDR3 spells CATSEPGTGNEKLFF. The DNA for the CDR3 is TGTGCCACCAGTGAACCCGGGACAGGGAATGAAAAACTGTTTTTT. The chain is built from TRBV24-1 and TRBJ1-4, with TRBD1 matching 9 bases. The CDR3 is 15 amino acids. Germline CDR1 reads KGHDR; CDR2 reads SFDVKD. The V and J ends lost 4 bases and 5 bases, in that order; junction bases with no gene match: 4.

J is TRBJ1-5 and V is TRBV28; the D is unclear. The CDR3 extends over 16 amino acids. CDR1 and CDR2 from the germline V gene are MDHEN and SYDVKM. V was clipped by 2 bases and J by 5 bases, with 16 bases between them. CDR3 in amino acids: CASSLSLEANYQPQHF. DNA for the CDR3: TGTGCCAGCAGTTTAAGTCTGGAGGCAAACTATCAGCCCCAGCATTTT. Full variable domain (missing parts from reference TRBV28 and TRBJ1-5): DVKVTQSSRYLVKRTGEKVFLECVQDMDHENMFWYRQDPGLGLRLIYFSYDVKMKEKGDIPEGYSVSREKKERFSLILESASTNQTSMYLCASSLSLEANYQPQHFGDGTRLSIL.

This clone was recorded only once. J is TRBJ2-5 and V is TRBV28; a weak D match, TRBD2 (6 bases). Deletions cut 4 bases from V and 1 base from J, with 10 bases between. Germline V gene sequence: CDR1 MDHEN, CDR2 SYDVKM. The CDR3 runs 14 residues. The CDR3 here is CASSSPGVQETQYF. CDR3 bases: TGTGCCAGCAGTTCCCCGGGGGTCCAAGAGACCCAGTACTTC.

The CDR3 region is CASSLMLSVNDGYTF. CDR3 sequence (DNA): TGTGCCAGCAGCTTAATGCTCTCGGTGAACGATGGCTACACCTTC. The chain is built from TRBV7-9 and TRBJ1-2; D not resolved. Germline V gives CDR1 SEHNR, CDR2 FQNEAQ (reference sequence). V lost 2 bases and J lost 6, with 16 bases in between. CDR3 length: 15 amino acids. The whole variable domain, filled in from reference TRBV7-9 and TRBJ1-2, reads DTGVSQNPRHKITKRGQNVTFRCDPISEHNRLYWYRQTLGQGPEFLTYFQNEAQLEKSRLLSDRFSAERPKGSFSTLEIQRTEQGDSAMYLCASSLMLSVNDGYTFGSGTRLTVV.

This chain connects TRBV12-3 or TRBV12-4 to TRBJ1-2, with 10 positions matching TRBD1. Trimming took 3 bases from V and 13 from J; bases not matched to a gene: 8. The CDR3 is 13 amino acids. DNA of the CDR3: TGTGCCAGCAGTTTTGGGGACAGGGGCCGCTGCACCTTC. Amino acid sequence: CASSFGDRGRCTF.

This clone was seen once. The V gene is TRBV28, the J gene TRBJ2-1; TRBD1 agrees at 9 bases. Trimming removed 1 base from V and 3 bases from J; junction bases left unmatched: 7. This CDR3 region has 17 residues. CDR1 and CDR2 from the germline V gene are MDHEN and SYDVKM. CDR3 DNA: TGTGCCAGCAGTTTATTTGGACAGGGGACTATCTACAATGAGCAGTTCTTC. This codes for CASSLFGQGTIYNEQFF.

This rearrangement joins TRBV7-2 to TRBJ1-2; D might be TRBD1 (6 bases). Per the germline V gene, CDR1 is SGHTA and CDR2 is FQGNSA. The CDR3 runs 13 residues. V was clipped by 5 bases and J by 3 bases, with 10 bases between them. Here the CDR3 reads CASSVHRDYGYTF. The CDR3 DNA reads as TGTGCCAGCAGCGTCCACAGGGACTATGGCTACACCTTC. The whole variable domain, remainder taken from reference TRBV7-2 and TRBJ1-2, is GAGVSQSPSNKVTEKGKDVELRCDPISGHTALYWYRQSLGQGLEFLIYFQGNSAPDKSGLPSDRFSAERTGGSVSTLTIQRTQQEDSAVYLCASSVHRDYGYTFGSGTRLTVV.